Sequencing of this T cell receptor (beta chain) was carried out in a study of blood T cell repertoires in COVID-19. Generated by immunoSEQ multiplex PCR, the TCRdb table keeps only in-frame clones and is missing some. The sample yields 160,000 or so clones, around 84% seen once. The CDR3 totals 15 residues. Germline V gives CDR1 SGHNT, CDR2 YYREEE (reference sequence). V was trimmed by 5 bases and J by 4 bases, leaving 18 bases between them. Sequenced: peripheral blood. The chain links TRBV5-4 to TRBJ1-1; tentatively, D is TRBD1 (5 bases). The receptor's source is a man in his forties or fifties with acute or convalescent COVID-19. The CDR3 reads CASSSLLEGLTEAFF. The CDR3 nucleotides read TGTGCCAGCAGTTCTTTGCTGGAGGGGCTCACTGAAGCTTTCTTT.